The 14 T cell receptor beta chains reported below all come from one sample, sequenced in a study of shared clonotypes between healthy human individuals. Clones were sequenced by immunoSEQ multiplex PCR, and TCRdb holds only the in-frame ones, with some missing. The sample records over 950,000 clones, roughly 80% being singletons. Sequenced sample: memory CD4+ T cells from PBMCs. Stated subset: CD45RA-negative fraction. All receptors derive from a man between 18 and 35 years old in good health. Some clones in this sample may be carry-over from other donors' samples.

The chain employs TRBV18 and TRBJ2-5; unclear D gene. Trimming cost V 2 bases and J 5 bases, with 9 bases left between them. In germline, CDR1 is KGHSH, CDR2 LQKENI. This CDR3 spans 13 amino acids. CDR3 amino acids: CASSPDIMETQYF. In nucleotides, the CDR3 is TGTGCCAGCTCACCAGACATAATGGAGACCCAGTACTTC.

Comments on this clone: Other DNA sequences of this sample code for an identical CDR3. This chain links TRBV28 with TRBJ1-2; the match to TRBD1 covers 7 bases. CDR3 length: 15 amino acids. J gave up 2 bases and V 6 bases, and 9 bases lay outside the gene matches. CDR1 and CDR2 (germline): MDHEN, SYDVKM. CDR3 residues: CASSPAGTVNYGYTF. The CDR3 DNA reads as TGTGCCAGCAGCCCCGCCGGGACAGTGAACTATGGCTACACCTTC.

The rearrangement links TRBV27 to TRBJ2-1, with 15 bases that match TRBD2. CDR3 size: 15 residues. V lost 5 bases to trimming and J lost 7 bases; unmatched junction nucleotides: 3. Germline V gene data show CDR1 as MNHEY and CDR2 as SMNVEV (reference sequence). CDR3 residues: CASSRTSGRENEQFF. For the CDR3, the DNA is TGTGCCAGCAGTCGGACTAGCGGGAGGGAGAATGAGCAGTTCTTC.

This chain uses TRBV5-1 with TRBJ1-4; tentative D call: TRBD1 (6 bases). CDR1 is SGHRS, CDR2 YFSETQ, per germline. The CDR3 spans 15 residues. V was shortened by 0 bases and J by 6 bases, with 12 bases between the two germline ends. The CDR3: CASSLEPRGDEKLFF. The CDR3 coding sequence is TGCGCCAGCAGCTTGGAACCCAGGGGTGATGAAAAACTGTTTTTT.

In this sample, this clone turned up once. The CDR3 region is CASSIDTGYGYTF. The CDR3 nucleotides read TGTGCCAGTAGTATAGACACAGGCTATGGCTACACCTTC. The chain employs TRBV19 and TRBJ1-2; possible D gene TRBD1, 5 bases. V was shortened by 0 bases and J by 4 bases, with 6 bases between the two germline ends. CDR1 and CDR2 from the germline V gene are LNHDA and SQIVND (reference sequence). The CDR3 spans 13 residues. Using reference TRBV19 and TRBJ1-2 for the parts outside the CDR3, the full variable domain is DGGITQSPKYLFRKEGQNVTLSCEQNLNHDAMYWYRQDPGQGLRLIYYSQIVNDFQKGDIAEGYSVSREKKESFPLTVTSAQKNPTAFYLCASSIDTGYGYTFGSGTRLTVV.

The chain links TRBV10-3 to TRBJ2-7, with TRBD1 identical over 7 bases. Trimming at V came to 4 bases and at J to 3 bases, leaving 6 bases not matched to a gene. This CDR3 contains 14 residues. CDR1 is ENHRY, CDR2 SYGVKD, per germline. The CDR3 DNA reads TGTGCCATCAGTGCGACAGGGAGCAACTACGAGCAGTACTTC. Protein sequence: CAISATGSNYEQYF.

The genes are TRBV11-2 and TRBJ2-5; D is perhaps TRBD1 (5 bases). Germline V CDR1 and CDR2: SGHAT, FQNNGV. CDR3 length equals 15 residues. V was trimmed by 1 base and J by 3 bases, leaving 12 bases between them. For the CDR3, the DNA is TGTGCCAGCAGCTTAGCGCCCGACAGAGAAGAGACCCAGTACTTC. Its protein is CASSLAPDREETQYF.

This clone has only a few counts. This chain links TRBV7-6 with TRBJ2-3; D perhaps matches TRBD2 (5 bases). Trimming stripped 4 bases from V and 9 bases from J, with 17 bases between. The CDR3 has 14 amino acids. Germline V gene data show CDR1 as SGHVS and CDR2 as FNYEAQ. CDR3 region: CASSSPLAAETQYF. The CDR3 region has the DNA TGTGCCAGCAGCTCCCCTTTGGCAGCGGAGACGCAGTATTTT.

The chain recombines TRBV5-1 with TRBJ1-3; D is perhaps TRBD1 (5 bases). This CDR3 has 14 amino acids. V lost 0 bases and J 5 bases, leaving 9 bases between the germline ends. The germline gives CDR1 SGHRS, CDR2 YFSETQ. This chain's CDR3 is CASSLEGMRNTIYF. CDR3 nucleotide sequence: TGCGCCAGCAGCTTGGAGGGGATGCGAAACACCATATATTTT.

The sample holds a few counts of this clone. This same CDR3 is encoded by further DNA sequences in the sample. The rearrangement links TRBV30 to TRBJ1-2; maybe TRBD1 (5 bases). V was pared by 0 bases and J by 6 bases, with 8 bases between. The CDR3 covers 12 residues. Germline loops: CDR1 GTSNPN, CDR2 SVGIG (reference sequence). CDR3 in DNA: TGTGCCTGGAGTGTACGGGGGGATGGCTACACCTTC. It yields the protein CAWSVRGDGYTF.

This clone has a handful of counts. This chain joins TRBV28 and TRBJ2-5, with a possible D match to TRBD1 (6 bases). The germline CDR1 and CDR2 sequences are MDHEN and SYDVKM. The length of the CDR3 is 14 residues. V was pared by 4 bases and J by 0 bases, with 9 bases between. CDR3: CASSSGTNQETQYF. In nucleotides, the CDR3 is TGTGCCAGCAGTTCCGGGACAAACCAAGAGACCCAGTACTTC.

This chain links TRBV7-8 with TRBJ2-5; D is possibly TRBD1 or TRBD2 (5 bases each). Trimming shortened V by 0 bases and J by 2 bases, and 13 bases separated the two germline ends. Germline CDR1 SGHVS, CDR2 FQNEAQ. This CDR3 is built from 16 residues. CDR3: CASSLAPRDRQETQYF. As DNA, the CDR3 is TGTGCCAGCAGCTTAGCGCCCCGGGACCGACAAGAGACCCAGTACTTC.

This chain joins TRBV28 and TRBJ1-2; D possibly corresponds to TRBD1 (6 bases). Germline assignment: CDR1 MDHEN and CDR2 SYDVKM. V lost 0 bases, J lost 6 bases, and 14 bases lay in between. CDR3 length equals 15 residues. The CDR3 is CASSLWPSGGNGYTF. The CDR3 DNA reads TGTGCCAGCAGTTTATGGCCCTCGGGGGGCAATGGCTACACCTTC.

The table lists this clone with a count of one. V usage is TRBV12-2 and J usage is TRBJ1-2. TRBV12-2 is a recognized pseudogene. This CDR3 has 16 amino acids. The CDR3 spells CASRPSMRETADGYTF. In DNA, the CDR3 is TGTGCAAGTCGCCCTTCCATGCGGGAGACAGCGGATGGCTACACCTTC.